This T cell receptor (beta chain) stems from a study of cytomegalovirus exposure and HLA in healthy donors. Germline V lookup: CDR1 LGHNA, CDR2 YSLEER. Trimming removed 2 bases from V and 8 bases from J; junction bases left unmatched: 7. This CDR3 is 15 amino acids long. General study results and limits: Per a later analysis, roughly 17,000 TCR beta sequences showed association with HLA alleles at 0.05 false discovery rate. Later work found that TCR association rates differed between HLA loci; DRB1 had the most and HLA-C the fewest. As was reported, the classifier diagnosed cytomegalovirus status with high specificity and sensitivity. Presence/absence analyses treated sequencing depth as roughly uniform across donors.

Note on this clone: The antigen is not known.

PCR was performed using 60 Vbeta and 13 Jbeta primers. TCRdb's table, derived via immunoSEQ multiplex PCR, lists solely in-frame clones and lacks some. The data contain about 150,000 clones, approximately 80% of them singletons. The genes are TRBV4-3 and TRBJ1-2, with 11 bases lining up with TRBD1. This clonotype originated in a male donor in good health and CMV-seronegative. Sequencing input: PBMCs. This chain's CDR3 is CASSQRTGGTEGYTF. As DNA, the CDR3 is TGCGCCAGCAGCCAAAGGACAGGGGGCACGGAGGGCTACACCTTC.